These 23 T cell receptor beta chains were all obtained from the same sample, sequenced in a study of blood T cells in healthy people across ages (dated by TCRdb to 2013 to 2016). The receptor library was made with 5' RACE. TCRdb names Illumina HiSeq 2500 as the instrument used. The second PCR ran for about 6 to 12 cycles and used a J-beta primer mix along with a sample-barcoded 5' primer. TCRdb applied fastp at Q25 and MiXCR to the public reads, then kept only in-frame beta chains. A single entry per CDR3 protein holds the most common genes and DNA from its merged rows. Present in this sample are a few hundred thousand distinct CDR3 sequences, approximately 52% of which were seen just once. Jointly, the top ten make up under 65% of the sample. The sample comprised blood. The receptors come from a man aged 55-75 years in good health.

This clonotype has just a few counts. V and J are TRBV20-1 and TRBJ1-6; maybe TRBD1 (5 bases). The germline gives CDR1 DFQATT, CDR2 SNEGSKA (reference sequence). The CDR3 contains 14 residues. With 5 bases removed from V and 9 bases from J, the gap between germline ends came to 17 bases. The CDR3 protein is CSAAQDRKGSPLHF. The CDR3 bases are TGCAGTGCTGCACAGGATCGGAAAGGTTCACCCCTCCACTTT.

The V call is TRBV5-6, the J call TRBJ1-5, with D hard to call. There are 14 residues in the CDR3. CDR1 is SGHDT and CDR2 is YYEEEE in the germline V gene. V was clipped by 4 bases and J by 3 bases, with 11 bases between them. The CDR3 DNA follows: TGTGCCAGCAGCACGTGGACTTTCAATCAGCCCCAGCATTTT. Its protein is CASSTWTFNQPQHF. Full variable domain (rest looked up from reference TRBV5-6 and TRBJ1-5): DAGVTQSPTHLIKTRGQQVTLRCSPKSGHDTVSWYQQALGQGPQFIFQYYEEEERQRGNFPDRFSGHQFPNYSSELNVNALLLGDSALYLCASSTWTFNQPQHFGDGTRLSIL.

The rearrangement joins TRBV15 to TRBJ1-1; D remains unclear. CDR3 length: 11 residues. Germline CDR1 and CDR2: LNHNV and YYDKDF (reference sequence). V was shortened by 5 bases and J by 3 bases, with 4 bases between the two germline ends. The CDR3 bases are TGTGCCACCAGCTTGGACACTGAAGCTTTCTTT. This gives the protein CATSLDTEAFF.

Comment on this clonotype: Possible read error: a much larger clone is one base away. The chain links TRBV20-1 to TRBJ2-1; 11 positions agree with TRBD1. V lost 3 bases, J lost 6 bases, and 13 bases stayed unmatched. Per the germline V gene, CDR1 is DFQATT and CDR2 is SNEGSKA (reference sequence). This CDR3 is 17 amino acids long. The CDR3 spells CSARDRGRVVWANEQFF. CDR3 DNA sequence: TGCAGTGCTAGGGACAGGGGGCGAGTCGTGTGGGCCAATGAGCAGTTCTTC.

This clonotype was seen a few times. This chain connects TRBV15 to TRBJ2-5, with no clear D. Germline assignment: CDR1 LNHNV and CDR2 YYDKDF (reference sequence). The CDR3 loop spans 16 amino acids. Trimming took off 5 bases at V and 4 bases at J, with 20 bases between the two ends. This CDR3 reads CATSASDTTRVETQYF. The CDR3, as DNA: TGTGCCACCAGCGCGAGCGACACCACCCGAGTAGAGACCCAGTACTTC.

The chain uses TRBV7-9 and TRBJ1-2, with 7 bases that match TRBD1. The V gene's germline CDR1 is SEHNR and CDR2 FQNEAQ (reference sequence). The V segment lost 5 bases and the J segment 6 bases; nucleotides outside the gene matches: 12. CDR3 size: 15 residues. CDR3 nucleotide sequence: TGTGCCAGCAGCCAAGATAGGGCGGGACAGAATGGCTACACCTTC. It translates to CASSQDRAGQNGYTF.

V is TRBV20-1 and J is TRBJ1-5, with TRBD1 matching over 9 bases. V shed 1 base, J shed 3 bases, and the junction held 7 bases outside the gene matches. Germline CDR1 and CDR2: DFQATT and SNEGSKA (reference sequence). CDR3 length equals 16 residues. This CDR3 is CSARADRGRLNQPQHF. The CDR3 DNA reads TGCAGTGCTAGAGCGGACAGGGGTAGACTCAATCAGCCCCAGCATTTT.

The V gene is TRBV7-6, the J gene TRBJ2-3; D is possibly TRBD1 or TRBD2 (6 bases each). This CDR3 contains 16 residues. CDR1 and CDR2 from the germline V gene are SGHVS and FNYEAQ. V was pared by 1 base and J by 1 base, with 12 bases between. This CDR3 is CASSLGPGGGTDTQYF. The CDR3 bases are TGTGCCAGCAGCTTAGGCCCCGGGGGCGGCACAGATACGCAGTATTTT.

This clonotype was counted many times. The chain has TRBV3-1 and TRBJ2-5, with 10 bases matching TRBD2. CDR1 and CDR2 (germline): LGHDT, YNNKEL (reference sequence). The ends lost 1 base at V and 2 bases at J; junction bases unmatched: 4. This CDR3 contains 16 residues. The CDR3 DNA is TGTGCCAGCAGCCAAGGACTAGCGGGTGCTCAAGAGACCCAGTACTTC. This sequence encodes CASSQGLAGAQETQYF.

The CDR3 region has the DNA TGTGCCAGCAGCCTTACGGGACCACGCAGAGATACGCAGTATTTT. This gives the protein CASSLTGPRRDTQYF. The J gene is TRBJ2-3, the V gene TRBV3-1; D assignment may be TRBD1 or TRBD2 (5 bases each). The CDR3 extends over 15 amino acids. Trimming removed 4 bases at V and 5 bases at J, with 16 bases between. Germline V CDR1 and CDR2: LGHDT, YNNKEL (reference sequence).

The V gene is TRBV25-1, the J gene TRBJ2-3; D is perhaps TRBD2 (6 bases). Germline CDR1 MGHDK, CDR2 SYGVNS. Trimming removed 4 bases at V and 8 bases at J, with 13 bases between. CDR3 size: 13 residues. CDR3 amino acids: CASSGTGAGTQYF. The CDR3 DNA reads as TGTGCCAGCAGTGGAACGGGAGCGGGTACGCAGTATTTT. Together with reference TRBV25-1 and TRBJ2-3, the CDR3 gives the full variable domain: EADIYQTPRYLVIGTGKKITLECSQTMGHDKMYWYQQDPGMELHLIHYSYGVNSTEKGDLSSESTVSRIRTEHFPLTLESARPSHTSQYLCASSGTGAGTQYFGPGTRLTVL.

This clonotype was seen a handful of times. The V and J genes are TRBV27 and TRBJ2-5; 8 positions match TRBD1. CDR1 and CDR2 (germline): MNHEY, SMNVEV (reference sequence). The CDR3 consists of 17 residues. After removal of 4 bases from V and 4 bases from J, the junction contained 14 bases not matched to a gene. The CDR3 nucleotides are TGTGCCAGCAGTTCGCGACCTCCCGGACAGGGCCGAGAGACCCAGTACTTC. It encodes CASSSRPPGQGRETQYF.

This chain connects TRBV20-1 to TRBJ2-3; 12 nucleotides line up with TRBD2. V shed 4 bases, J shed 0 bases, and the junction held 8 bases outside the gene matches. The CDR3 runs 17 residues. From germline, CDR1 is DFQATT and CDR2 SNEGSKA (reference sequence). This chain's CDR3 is CSATLAGGRLSTDTQYF. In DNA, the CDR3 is TGCAGTGCTACACTAGCGGGAGGACGACTGAGCACAGATACGCAGTATTTT.

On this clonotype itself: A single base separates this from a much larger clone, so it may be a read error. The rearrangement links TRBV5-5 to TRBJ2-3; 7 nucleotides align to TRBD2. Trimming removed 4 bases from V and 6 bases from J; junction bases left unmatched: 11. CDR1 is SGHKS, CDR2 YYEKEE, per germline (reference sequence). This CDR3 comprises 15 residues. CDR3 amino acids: CASSRLGGRADTQYF. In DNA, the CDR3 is TGTGCCAGCAGCCGGCTAGGCGGGAGAGCGGATACGCAGTATTTT.

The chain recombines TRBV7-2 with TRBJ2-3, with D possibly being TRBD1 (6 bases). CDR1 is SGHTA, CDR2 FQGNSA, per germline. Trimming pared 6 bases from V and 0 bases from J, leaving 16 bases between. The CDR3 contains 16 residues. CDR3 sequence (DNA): TGTGCCAGCAGTACGACAGGCCGGAAAAGCACAGATACGCAGTATTTT. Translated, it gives CASSTTGRKSTDTQYF.

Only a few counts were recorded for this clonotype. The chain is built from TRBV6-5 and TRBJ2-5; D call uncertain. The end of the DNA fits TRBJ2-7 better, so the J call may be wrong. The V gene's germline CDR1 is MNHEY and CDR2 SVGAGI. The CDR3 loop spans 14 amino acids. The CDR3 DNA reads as TGTGCCAGCAGGGAAGGGTGGGTGAATTACGAGCAGTACTTC. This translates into CASREGWVNYEQYF.

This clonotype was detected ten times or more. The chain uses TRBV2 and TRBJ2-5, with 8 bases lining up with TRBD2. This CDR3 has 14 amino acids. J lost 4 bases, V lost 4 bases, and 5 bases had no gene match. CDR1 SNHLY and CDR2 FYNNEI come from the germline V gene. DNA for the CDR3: TGTGCCAGCAGTGCCCCGCGGGAGGCAGAGACCCAGTACTTC. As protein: CASSAPREAETQYF.

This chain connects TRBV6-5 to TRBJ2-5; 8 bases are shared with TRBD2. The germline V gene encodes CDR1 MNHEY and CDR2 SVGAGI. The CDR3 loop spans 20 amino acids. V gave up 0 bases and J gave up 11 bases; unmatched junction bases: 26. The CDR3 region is CASSYSRGPGTTSGLRQQYF. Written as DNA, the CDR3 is TGTGCCAGCAGTTACTCGAGGGGTCCCGGAACTACTAGCGGCCTACGGCAGCAGTACTTC.

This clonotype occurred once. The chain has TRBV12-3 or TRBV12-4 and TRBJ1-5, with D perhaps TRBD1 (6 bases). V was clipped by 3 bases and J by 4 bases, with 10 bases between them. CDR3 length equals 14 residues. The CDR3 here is CASSFGDTNQPQHF. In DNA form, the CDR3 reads TGTGCCAGCAGTTTCGGGGACACTAATCAGCCCCAGCATTTT.

The CDR3 DNA reads TGCAGTGCTAGTAGGGAGGGCAGGGTAGGTTACGAGCAGTACTTC. This gives the protein CSASREGRVGYEQYF. The V and J genes are TRBV20-1 and TRBJ2-7; 7 positions agree with TRBD2. This CDR3 is 15 amino acids long. In germline, CDR1 is DFQATT, CDR2 SNEGSKA (reference sequence). The trim removed 3 bases at V and 4 bases at J, leaving 12 bases unmatched.

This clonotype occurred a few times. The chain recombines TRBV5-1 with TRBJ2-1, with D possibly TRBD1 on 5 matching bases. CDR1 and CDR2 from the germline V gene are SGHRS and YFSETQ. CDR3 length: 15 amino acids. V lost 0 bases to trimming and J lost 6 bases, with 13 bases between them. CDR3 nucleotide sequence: TGCGCCAGCAGCTTGGTCACAGGTCAGCGCAATGAGCAGTTCTTC. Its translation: CASSLVTGQRNEQFF. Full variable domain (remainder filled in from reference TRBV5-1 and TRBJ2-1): KAGVTQTPRYLIKTRGQQVTLSCSPISGHRSVSWYQQTPGQGLQFLFEYFSETQRNKGNFPGRFSGRQFSNSRSEMNVSTLELGDSALYLCASSLVTGQRNEQFFGPGTRLTVL.

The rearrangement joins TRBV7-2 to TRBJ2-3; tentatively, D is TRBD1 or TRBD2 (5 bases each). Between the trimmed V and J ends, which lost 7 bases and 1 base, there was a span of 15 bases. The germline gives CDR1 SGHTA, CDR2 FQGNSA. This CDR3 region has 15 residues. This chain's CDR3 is CASNRGLGGTDTQYF. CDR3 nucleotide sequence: TGTGCCAGCAACCGCGGACTGGGGGGCACAGATACGCAGTATTTT. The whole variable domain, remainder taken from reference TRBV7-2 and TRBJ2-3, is GAGVSQSPSNKVTEKGKDVELRCDPISGHTALYWYRQSLGQGLEFLIYFQGNSAPDKSGLPSDRFSAERTGGSVSTLTIQRTQQEDSAVYLCASNRGLGGTDTQYFGPGTRLTVL.

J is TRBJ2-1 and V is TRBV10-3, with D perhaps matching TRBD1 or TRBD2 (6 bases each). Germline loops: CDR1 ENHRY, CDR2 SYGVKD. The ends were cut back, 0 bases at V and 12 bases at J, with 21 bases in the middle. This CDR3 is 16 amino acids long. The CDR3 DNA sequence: TGTGCCATCAGTGAGTCCCCGGACAGCCCAAAGGGAGGGCAGTTCTTC. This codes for CAISESPDSPKGGQFF.